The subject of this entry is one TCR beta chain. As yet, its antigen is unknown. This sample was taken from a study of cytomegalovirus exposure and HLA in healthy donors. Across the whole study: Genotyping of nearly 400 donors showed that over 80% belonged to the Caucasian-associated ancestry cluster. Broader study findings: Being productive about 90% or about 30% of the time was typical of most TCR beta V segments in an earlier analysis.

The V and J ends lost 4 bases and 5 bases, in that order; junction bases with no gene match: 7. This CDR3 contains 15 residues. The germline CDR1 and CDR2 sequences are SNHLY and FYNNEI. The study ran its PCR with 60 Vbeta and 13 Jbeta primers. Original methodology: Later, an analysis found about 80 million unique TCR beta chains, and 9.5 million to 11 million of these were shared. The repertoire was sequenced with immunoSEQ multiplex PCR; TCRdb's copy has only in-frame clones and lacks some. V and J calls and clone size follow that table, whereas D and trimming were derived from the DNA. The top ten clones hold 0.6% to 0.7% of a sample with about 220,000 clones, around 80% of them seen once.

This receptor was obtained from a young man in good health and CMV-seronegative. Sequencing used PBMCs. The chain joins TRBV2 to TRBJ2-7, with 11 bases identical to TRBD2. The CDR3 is CASSGLAGGGHEQYF. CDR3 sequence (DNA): TGTGCCAGCAGTGGCCTAGCGGGAGGAGGTCACGAGCAGTACTTC.